Listed below are T cell receptor beta chains from one sample, sequenced in a study of beta chain features in type 1 diabetes. Data came from immunoSEQ multiplex PCR; TCRdb stores just in-frame clones and leaves some out. The sample includes 640,000 or so clones, around 15% of them seen just once. Sequencing used naive CD4+ T cells from blood. Every receptor here comes from a man in his late teens or twenties with type 1 diabetes. Both conserved end residues are part of each CDR3. D genes are given only for firm matches. The listing skips clone size in some rows; elsewhere it reads once, few, many or a size class.

length: 19
V: TRBV5-1
J: TRBJ2-6
size: .
D: .
DNA: TGCGCCAGCAGCCAGGATGCGGGACATCTAGCATCTGGGGCCAACGTCCTGACTTTC
CDR3: CASSQDAGHLASGANVLTF

length: 11
V: TRBV19
J: TRBJ1-1
size: .
D: .
DNA: TGTGCCAGTAGTATCGACACTGAAGCTTTCTTT
CDR3: CASSIDTEAFF

length: 14
V: TRBV4-1
J: TRBJ1-1
size: .
D: TRBD1
DNA: TGCGCCAGCAGCCAAGCGGGCAGGGGGCCTGAAGCTTTCTTT
CDR3: CASSQAGRGPEAFF

length: 14
V: TRBV10-3
J: TRBJ2-3
size: .
D: .
DNA: TGTGCCATCAGTGATCGGGGAATCACAGATACGCAGTATTTT
CDR3: CAISDRGITDTQYF

length: 16
V: TRBV4-1
J: TRBJ1-2
size: few
D: .
DNA: TGCGCCAGCAGCCAACCCCGCCCCGGGACAAACTATGGCTACACCTTC
CDR3: CASSQPRPGTNYGYTF

length: 15
V: TRBV6-5
J: TRBJ1-2
size: few
D: .
DNA: TGTGCCAGTCTCAGGAAGGCCCGCGGGGTCTATGGCTACACCTTC
CDR3: CASLRKARGVYGYTF

length: 15
V: TRBV6-5
J: TRBJ1-3
size: .
D: .
DNA: TGTGCCAGCAGTTACTCACGGCCCTCTGGAAACACCATATATTTT
CDR3: CASSYSRPSGNTIYF

length: 13
V: TRBV14
J: TRBJ2-2
size: few
D: .
DNA: TGTGCCAGCAGCCAGCAGGATCCCGGGGAGCTGTTTTTT
CDR3: CASSQQDPGELFF

length: 16
V: TRBV19
J: TRBJ1-2
size: .
D: .
DNA: TGTGCCAGTAGTATAGCCCTCACAGGACTAGGCTATGGCTACACCTTC
CDR3: CASSIALTGLGYGYTF

length: 11
V: TRBV19
J: TRBJ2-4
size: few
D: .
DNA: TGTGCCAGTAGTACGGGGGACATTCAGTACTTC
CDR3: CASSTGDIQYF

length: 15
V: TRBV6-5
J: TRBJ2-1
size: .
D: .
DNA: TGTGCCAGCAGTTACTCACAGAGGGGCTACAATGAGCAGTTCTTC
CDR3: CASSYSQRGYNEQFF

length: 17
V: TRBV4-1
J: TRBJ1-2
size: few
D: .
DNA: TGCGCCAGCAGCCAAGGGGGTATAGGACGTAGTTTCTATGGCTACACCTTC
CDR3: CASSQGGIGRSFYGYTF

length: 14
V: TRBV5-1
J: TRBJ1-2
size: .
D: .
DNA: TGCGCCAGCAGCCTGGGATCAGGAACCTATGGCTACACCTTC
CDR3: CASSLGSGTYGYTF

length: 14
V: TRBV29-1
J: TRBJ1-2
size: .
D: .
DNA: TGCAGCGCCGTTCCGGGACGGGACTCGTATGGCTACACCTTC
CDR3: CSAVPGRDSYGYTF

length: 13
V: TRBV5-1
J: TRBJ2-3
size: .
D: .
DNA: TGCGCCAGCAGCTTGGGAGGGGCAGATACGCAGTATTTT
CDR3: CASSLGGADTQYF

length: 16
V: TRBV4-1
J: TRBJ2-1
size: .
D: TRBD2
DNA: TGCGCCAGCAGCCAATCCGGGACTAGCGGGGTTGGTGAGCAGTTCTTC
CDR3: CASSQSGTSGVGEQFF

length: 14
V: TRBV6-5
J: TRBJ2-5
size: few
D: .
DNA: TGTGCCAGCAGTTACTCGATTCAGCAAGAGACCCAGTACTTC
CDR3: CASSYSIQQETQYF

length: 15
V: TRBV4-1
J: TRBJ1-4
size: few
D: .
DNA: TGCGCCAGCAGCCAAGAAGAGGGACATGGTGAAAAACTGTTTTTT
CDR3: CASSQEEGHGEKLFF

length: 15
V: TRBV10-3
J: TRBJ1-1
size: few
D: .
DNA: TGTGCCATCAGTCCCCGGACAGCCATGAACACTGAAGCTTTCTTT
CDR3: CAISPRTAMNTEAFF

length: 16
V: TRBV9
J: TRBJ2-1
size: .
D: .
DNA: TGTGCCAGCAGCGTAGGACTTGGGGCGGCATACAATGAGCAGTTCTTC
CDR3: CASSVGLGAAYNEQFF

length: 15
V: TRBV4-1
J: TRBJ1-2
size: .
D: .
DNA: TGCGCCAGCAGCCAAGAACAGAGAGCTACCTATGGCTACACCTTC
CDR3: CASSQEQRATYGYTF

length: 16
V: TRBV4-1
J: TRBJ2-7
size: .
D: .
DNA: TGCGCCAGCAGCCAAGAGATGGGAGGGGGACCCTACGAGCAGTACTTC
CDR3: CASSQEMGGGPYEQYF

length: 17
V: TRBV30
J: TRBJ1-1
size: .
D: .
DNA: TGTGCCTGGAGTGTGGGACAAGAGACGGATCTGGACACTGAAGCTTTCTTT
CDR3: CAWSVGQETDLDTEAFF

length: 12
V: TRBV6-5
J: TRBJ2-2
size: few
D: .
DNA: TGTGCCAGCAGTTACTCAGCCGGGGAGCTGTTTTTT
CDR3: CASSYSAGELFF

length: 16
V: TRBV6-5
J: TRBJ2-4
size: .
D: .
DNA: TGTGCCAGCAGTTACGCTCGAGGAGGGGCCCGCGACATTCAGTACTTC
CDR3: CASSYARGGARDIQYF

length: 15
V: TRBV10-3
J: TRBJ2-2
size: few
D: .
DNA: TGTGCCATCAGCGAGAGGTCCACGAACACCGGGGAGCTGTTTTTT
CDR3: CAISERSTNTGELFF

length: 12
V: TRBV19
J: TRBJ2-3
size: few
D: .
DNA: TGTGCCAGTAGTATAAAGGTGGATACGCAGTATTTT
CDR3: CASSIKVDTQYF

length: 13
V: TRBV30
J: TRBJ1-6
size: .
D: .
DNA: TGTGCCTGGGGCCAGGAGGATAATTCACCCCTCCACTTT
CDR3: CAWGQEDNSPLHF

length: 17
V: TRBV9
J: TRBJ1-6
size: .
D: .
DNA: TGTGCCAGCAGCGTAGCTCTTTTTGGGGACTATAATTCACCCCTCCACTTT
CDR3: CASSVALFGDYNSPLHF

length: 12
V: TRBV29-1
J: TRBJ1-1
size: few
D: .
DNA: TGCAGCGTTGCGAGGGCGAACACTGAAGCTTTCTTT
CDR3: CSVARANTEAFF

length: 16
V: TRBV14
J: TRBJ2-3
size: few
D: .
DNA: TGTGCCAGCAGCCAAGTTAGGACTCCTCGAGGTAGCGGGCAGTATTTT
CDR3: CASSQVRTPRGSGQYF

length: 15
V: TRBV5-6
J: TRBJ1-2
size: .
D: .
DNA: TGTGCCAGCAGCTTGACCGACACCAAGGGTTATGGCTACACCTTC
CDR3: CASSLTDTKGYGYTF

length: 11
V: TRBV30
J: TRBJ1-2
size: few
D: .
DNA: TGTGCCTGGAGTGAGGAACGGGGCTACACCTTC
CDR3: CAWSEERGYTF

length: 13
V: TRBV5-1
J: TRBJ2-3
size: few
D: .
DNA: TGCGCCAGCAGCCTTGGAGGCACAGATACGCAGTATTTT
CDR3: CASSLGGTDTQYF

length: 11
V: TRBV14
J: TRBJ2-7
size: .
D: .
DNA: TGTGCCAGCAGCACCCACTACGAGCAGTACTTC
CDR3: CASSTHYEQYF

length: 13
V: TRBV18
J: TRBJ1-1
size: few
D: .
DNA: TGTGCCAGCTCACCACTGGAGAGCACTGAAGCTTTCTTT
CDR3: CASSPLESTEAFF

length: 12
V: TRBV10-3
J: TRBJ2-7
size: few
D: .
DNA: TGTGCCACCCGAGAGGGTAGCTACGAGCAGTACTTC
CDR3: CATREGSYEQYF

length: 11
V: TRBV7-9
J: TRBJ2-7
size: few
D: .
DNA: TGTGCCAGCAGCCGTTCCTACGAGCAGTACTTC
CDR3: CASSRSYEQYF

length: 13
V: TRBV10-3
J: TRBJ2-7
size: .
D: .
DNA: TGTGCCATCAGTGACCAAGGGCGGTACGAGCAGTACTTC
CDR3: CAISDQGRYEQYF

length: 18
V: TRBV11-2
J: TRBJ2-2
size: .
D: TRBD2
DNA: TGTGCCAGCAGCTTACGCGTAGCGGGGGGGTTGAACACCGGGGAGCTGTTTTTT
CDR3: CASSLRVAGGLNTGELFF

length: 14
V: TRBV28
J: TRBJ2-7
size: few
D: TRBD1
DNA: TGTGCCAGCAGTTTATGGGACAGGTTAGGAGAGCAGTACTTC
CDR3: CASSLWDRLGEQYF

length: 15
V: TRBV4-1
J: TRBJ2-7
size: .
D: .
DNA: TGCGCCAGCAGCCACCCGGGATTACCCTCCTACGAGCAGTACTTC
CDR3: CASSHPGLPSYEQYF

length: 15
V: TRBV7-9
J: TRBJ1-2
size: .
D: .
DNA: TGTGCCAGCAGCCCTAGTGGGGCAGCTAACTATGGCTACACCTTC
CDR3: CASSPSGAANYGYTF

length: 15
V: TRBV14
J: TRBJ2-1
size: few
D: .
DNA: TGTGCCAGCAGCCGCTGGGAAGTCACCTACAATGAGCAGTTCTTC
CDR3: CASSRWEVTYNEQFF

length: 15
V: TRBV18
J: TRBJ2-5
size: .
D: TRBD1
DNA: TGTGCCAGCTCCCCCGGGACAGGGAGGTCGGAGACCCAGTACTTC
CDR3: CASSPGTGRSETQYF

length: 15
V: TRBV5-1
J: TRBJ2-3
size: .
D: TRBD1
DNA: TGCGCCAGCAGCTTACGGACAGGGACCACAGATACGCAGTATTTT
CDR3: CASSLRTGTTDTQYF

length: 15
V: TRBV2
J: TRBJ1-2
size: few
D: .
DNA: TGTGCCAGCAGTGTTGAAGGGGCATCCAACTATGGCTACACCTTC
CDR3: CASSVEGASNYGYTF

length: 13
V: TRBV2
J: TRBJ2-2
size: .
D: .
DNA: TGTGCCAGCAGACGACAGGTTGGCGGGGAGCTGTTTTTT
CDR3: CASRRQVGGELFF

length: 14
V: TRBV25-1
J: TRBJ2-5
size: few
D: TRBD1
DNA: TGTGCCAGCAGCAAGGGACAGGACCAAGAGACCCAGTACTTC
CDR3: CASSKGQDQETQYF

length: 13
V: TRBV7-3
J: TRBJ1-2
size: few
D: .
DNA: TGTGCCAGCAGCTTGGACGGGCCCTATGGCTACACCTTC
CDR3: CASSLDGPYGYTF